This TCR delta chain was obtained from a study of Vγ9Vδ2 T cells in congenital toxoplasmosis (dated by TCRdb to 2020 to 2023). Regarding the research as a whole: The diagnosis of congenital toxoplasmosis relied on IgG, IgM and IgA serology, Western blot and an in-house interferon-gamma release assay. Gamma and delta chain CDR3 repertoires of sorted blood gammadelta T cells were compared between congenitally T. gondii-infected and uninfected infants. Repertoires were sequenced from infants at 2 months after birth and at 1 year of age. At 2 months, TCR sequencing included roughly 5 infected and around nine uninfected infants, while at 1 year the sequenced group was 3 infected and 4 uninfected infants. What the research found in general, with its limitations: Both infected and uninfected infants showed high prevalence of a public TRGV9 clonotype. At 2 months, infected infants appeared to have fewer N additions in TRGV9 and TRDV2 CDR3s than uninfected infants, particularly in TRDV2-TRDJ1 sequences. Repertoire differences between infected and uninfected infants were less clear at 1 year of age than at 2 months. Germline-encoded fetal-type TRDV2 CDR3 sequences seemed more prevalent in infected than uninfected roughly 2-month-old infants, suggesting an in utero expansion footprint. Two months was the earliest age with enough suitable sample material for TCR repertoire analysis, so newborn repertoires were not sequenced.

Template-switch reverse transcription with SuperScript II was used to generate cDNA, with TRGC- and TRDC-specific primers combined in a single tube. The TRGC primer was designed for binding to both the TRGC1 and TRGC2 constant genes. The KAPA Real-Time Library Amplification Kit was used to amplify TRG and TRD, and AMPure XP beads were used for purification between steps. Index PCR with the Nextera XT Index Kit was used to attach Illumina sequencing adapters. Sequencing of TRG and TRD amplicons was performed on an Illumina MiSeq with the V2 300 kit, and 150 bp paired-end reads were generated. Per the source publication's procedure: Before any further analysis, FastQC version 0.11.8 was used to check read quality. Reads were aligned to GenBank TRG or TRD reference genes, and CDR3 sequences were built with MiXCR version 3.0.3. Default MiXCR settings were used with one exception: TRDD gene segments were assembled from 3 consecutive nucleotides instead of 5. N additions, CDR3 length, J segment length and clonotype sharing between samples were all calculated using VDJtools version 1.2.1. CDR3 sequences that were out of frame or contained stop codons were removed from the analysis. Infant repertoires were assessed for overlap with previously published fetal, cord blood and adult blood Vgamma9Vdelta2 repertoires. Public reads were reanalyzed in TCRdb with CATT, and rows carrying the same DNA were merged afterwards. These V and J calls derive from TCRdb rather than the authors' analysis. Within this sample are several hundred delta-chain clones, with 50% of them counted one time only. Of the sample, about 30% is held by the ten largest clones.

The same treatment, consisting of spiramycin and/or pyrimethamine plus sulfadiazine plus folinic acid, was given to mothers of infected and uninfected infants alike. All infants, infected and uninfected, were born by term delivery after more than 37 weeks of gestation. Roughly 1 mL of blood was turned into PBMCs through Lymphoprep gradient centrifugation, and the PBMCs were then cryopreserved in liquid nitrogen and sent to Belgium. After thawing, the PBMCs were labeled with Zombie NIR viability dye and stained with antibodies against CD3, TCR gammadelta, Vgamma9 and Vdelta2. Sorting of CD3+ TCRgammadelta+ T cells was performed on a FACSAria III, reaching a mean purity of around 98%. The RNeasy Micro Kit was used to isolate RNA from approximately 9,600 sorted gammadelta T cells per sample. The infants were born to mothers who were enrolled with primary T. gondii infection during pregnancy. Infant peripheral blood was collected at an outpatient microbiology and virology center in Pavia, Italy.

Concerning this clone itself: The specificity of this receptor is unknown. A read error likely explains this, since a far larger clone differs by one base. Other DNA sequences in the sample encode the same CDR3.

Including cysteine and phenylalanine, the CDR3 has 18 amino acids. Just CDR3 DNA is preserved here, 54 bases in frame from base 1. From a lookup of the germline V gene, CDR1 and CDR2 are GEAIGNYY and EKD. The receptor was isolated from a child under 10 years old born to a mother with Toxoplasma gondii infection during pregnancy, either congenitally infected or uninfected (not recorded which). The sequencing input was gamma-delta T cells from blood. The chain couples TRDV2 to TRDJ3, with TRDD3 identical over 10 junction bases. TCRdb carries no J gene annotation; the J gene was assigned here by matching the DNA with germline. The nucleotide sequence reads TGTGCCTGTGACACCGGGGGATACGCATCCTGGGACACCCGCCAGATGTTTTTC. It codes for CACDTGGYASWDTRQMFF.